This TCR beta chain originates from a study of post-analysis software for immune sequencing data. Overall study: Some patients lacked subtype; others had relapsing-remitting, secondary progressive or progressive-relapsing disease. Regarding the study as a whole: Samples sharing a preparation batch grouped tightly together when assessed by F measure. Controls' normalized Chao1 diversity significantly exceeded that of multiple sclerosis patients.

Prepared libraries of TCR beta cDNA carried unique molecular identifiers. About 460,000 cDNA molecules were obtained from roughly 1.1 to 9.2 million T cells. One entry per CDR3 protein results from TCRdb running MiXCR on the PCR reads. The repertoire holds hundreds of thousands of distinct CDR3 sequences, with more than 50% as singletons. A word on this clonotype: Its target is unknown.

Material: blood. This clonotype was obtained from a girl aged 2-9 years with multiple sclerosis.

The DNA for the CDR3 is TGTGCCAGCAGCCTCCAGACAGGGCCAAGGGATGAGCAGTTCTTC. The encoded protein is CASSLQTGPRDEQFF. The chain links TRBV13 to TRBJ2-1; 7 nucleotides match TRBD1. This CDR3 comprises 15 residues. V was clipped by 5 bases and J by 8 bases; unmatched bases: 12. The germline V gene has CDR1 PRHDT and CDR2 FYEKMQ (reference sequence). The full variable domain, rest sourced from reference TRBV13 and TRBJ2-1, is AAGVIQSPRHLIKEKRETATLKCYPIPRHDTVYWYQQGPGQDPQFLISFYEKMQSDKGSIPDRFSAQQFSDYHSELNMSSLELGDSALYFCASSLQTGPRDEQFFGPGTRLTVL.